Each of the 4 T cell receptor beta chains below was sequenced from the same sample in a study of CD8+CD57+ T cells in acquired aplastic anemia. The TCR beta profiling, which covered VDJ combination and CDR3 sequence, was carried out using genomic DNA as the template. TCRdb ran MiXCR on the reads and lists one entry per CDR3 protein. The sample holds 200,000 to 250,000 distinct CDR3 sequences, roughly 57% seen once. What was sequenced was sorted CD4+, CD8+, or CD8+CD57+ T cells (not recorded which) from PBMCs. The receptor set was obtained from a human donor in good health.

A few counts support this clonotype. CDR3 residues: CASSSRPTGDQPQHF. In DNA form, the CDR3 reads TGTGCCAGCAGTTCCAGACCTACAGGGGATCAGCCCCAGCATTTT. The rearrangement links TRBV12-3 or TRBV12-4 to TRBJ1-5, with 7 positions matching TRBD1. CDR3 length equals 15 residues. With V trimmed by 4 bases and J by 5 bases, 8 bases remained unmatched.

This chain uses TRBV25-1 with TRBJ1-2; 8 nucleotides match TRBD1. With V trimmed by 4 bases and J by 5 bases, 15 bases remained unmatched. The CDR3 totals 17 residues. CDR1 and CDR2 from the germline V gene are MGHDK and SYGVNS. CDR3 coding DNA: TGTGCCAGCAGTGCTTACGCCGGGACAGGACGGCAGTATGGCTACACCTTC. It specifies CASSAYAGTGRQYGYTF.

The J gene is TRBJ1-1, the V gene TRBV29-1; 8 bases map to TRBD1. The CDR3 is 13 residues long. V lost 3 bases, J lost 4 bases, and 4 bases stayed unmatched. From germline, CDR1 is SQVTM and CDR2 ANQGSEA. CDR3: CSVEWQGATEAFF. CDR3 DNA sequence: TGCAGCGTTGAGTGGCAGGGGGCCACTGAAGCTTTCTTT.

The V and J genes are TRBV7-2 and TRBJ2-7; 7 bases match TRBD1. After removal of 6 bases from V and 0 bases from J, the junction contained 8 bases not matched to a gene. CDR3 length: 15 amino acids. CDR1 and CDR2 (germline): SGHTA, FQGNSA. The CDR3, as DNA: TGTGCCAGCAGTGAATTTGACAGGGCCTCCTACGAGCAGTACTTC. Protein: CASSEFDRASYEQYF.